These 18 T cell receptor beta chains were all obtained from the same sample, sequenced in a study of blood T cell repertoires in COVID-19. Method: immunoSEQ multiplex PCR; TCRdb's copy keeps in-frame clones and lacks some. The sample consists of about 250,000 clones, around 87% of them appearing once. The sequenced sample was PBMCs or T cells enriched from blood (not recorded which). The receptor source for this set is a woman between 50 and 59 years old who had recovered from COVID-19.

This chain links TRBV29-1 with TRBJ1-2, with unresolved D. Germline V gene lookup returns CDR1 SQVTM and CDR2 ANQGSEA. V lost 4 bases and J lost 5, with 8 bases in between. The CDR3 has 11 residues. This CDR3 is CSVASVYGYTF. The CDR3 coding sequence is TGCAGCGTTGCCAGTGTATATGGCTACACCTTC.

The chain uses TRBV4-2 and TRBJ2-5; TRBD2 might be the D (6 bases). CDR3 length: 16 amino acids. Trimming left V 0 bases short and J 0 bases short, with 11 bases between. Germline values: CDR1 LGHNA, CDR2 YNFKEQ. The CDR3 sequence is CASSQDSGEYQETQYF. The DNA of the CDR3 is TGTGCCAGCAGCCAAGATTCGGGGGAGTACCAAGAGACCCAGTACTTC.

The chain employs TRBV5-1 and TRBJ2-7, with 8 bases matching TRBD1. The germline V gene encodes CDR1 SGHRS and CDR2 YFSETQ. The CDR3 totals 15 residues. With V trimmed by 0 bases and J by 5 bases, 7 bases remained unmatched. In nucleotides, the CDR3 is TGCGCCAGCAGCTTGGGAGACAGGGGTTTGAACGAGCAGTACTTC. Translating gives CASSLGDRGLNEQYF.

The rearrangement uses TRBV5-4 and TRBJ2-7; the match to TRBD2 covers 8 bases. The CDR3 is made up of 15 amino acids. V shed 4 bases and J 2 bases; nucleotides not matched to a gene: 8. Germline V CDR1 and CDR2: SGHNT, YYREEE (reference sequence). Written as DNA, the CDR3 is TGTGCCAGCAGCCGCCCCCGGGGGGGAGCCTACGAGCAGTACTTC. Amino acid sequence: CASSRPRGGAYEQYF. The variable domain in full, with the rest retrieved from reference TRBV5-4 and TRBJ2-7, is ETGVTQSPTHLIKTRGQQVTLRCSSQSGHNTVSWYQQALGQGPQFIFQYYREEENGRGNFPPRFSGLQFPNYSSELNVNALELDDSALYLCASSRPRGGAYEQYFGPGTRLTVT.

In nucleotides, the CDR3 is TGTGCCAGTAGTCCCACCAGGGGTTTCTACGAGCAGTACTTC. Translation gives CASSPTRGFYEQYF. V and J are TRBV19 and TRBJ2-7; D might be TRBD1 (6 bases). The CDR3 spans 14 residues. The germline V and J ends were trimmed by 5 bases and 3 bases, with 14 bases remaining between them. CDR1 and CDR2 (germline): LNHDA, SQIVND (reference sequence).

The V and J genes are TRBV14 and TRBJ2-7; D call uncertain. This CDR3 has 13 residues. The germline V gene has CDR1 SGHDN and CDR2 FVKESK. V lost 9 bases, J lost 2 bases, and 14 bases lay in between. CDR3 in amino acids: CASKVNEAYEQYF. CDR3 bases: TGTGCCAGTAAAGTCAATGAGGCCTACGAGCAGTACTTC.

The DNA of the CDR3 is TGTGCCAGCGGGGGGACTAGCGGGAGGACGATGGGGCAGTTCTTC. It specifies CASGGTSGRTMGQFF. The chain links TRBV2 to TRBJ2-1, with 15 bases matching TRBD2. Per germline, CDR1 SNHLY and CDR2 FYNNEI. The CDR3 runs 15 residues. The V segment lost 8 bases and the J segment 12 bases; nucleotides outside the gene matches: 11. Drawing the rest from reference TRBV2 and TRBJ2-1, the complete variable domain is EPEVTQTPSHQVTQMGQEVILRCVPISNHLYFYWYRQILGQKVEFLVSFYNNEISEKSEIFDDQFSVERPDGSNFTLKIRSTKLEDSAMYFCASGGTSGRTMGQFFGPGTRLTVL.

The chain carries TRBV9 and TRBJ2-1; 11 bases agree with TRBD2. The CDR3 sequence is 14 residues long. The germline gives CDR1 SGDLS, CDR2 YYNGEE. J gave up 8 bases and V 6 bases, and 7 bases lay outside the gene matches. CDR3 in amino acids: CASTTSGSWDEQFF. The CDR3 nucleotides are TGTGCCAGCACCACTAGCGGGAGTTGGGATGAGCAGTTCTTC.

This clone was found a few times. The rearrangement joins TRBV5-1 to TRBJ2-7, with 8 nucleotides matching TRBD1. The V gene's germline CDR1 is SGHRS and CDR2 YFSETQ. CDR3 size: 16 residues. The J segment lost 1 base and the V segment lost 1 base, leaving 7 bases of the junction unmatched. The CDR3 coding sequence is TGCGCCAGCAGCTTGTCCCAGGGGGCCCCTTCCTACGAGCAGTACTTC. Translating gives CASSLSQGAPSYEQYF.

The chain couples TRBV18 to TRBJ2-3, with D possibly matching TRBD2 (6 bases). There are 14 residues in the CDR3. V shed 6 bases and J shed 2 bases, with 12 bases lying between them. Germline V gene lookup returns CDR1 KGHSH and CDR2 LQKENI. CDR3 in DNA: TGTGCCAGCTCCGGGGGAGTCCTCACAGATACGCAGTATTTT. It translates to CASSGGVLTDTQYF.

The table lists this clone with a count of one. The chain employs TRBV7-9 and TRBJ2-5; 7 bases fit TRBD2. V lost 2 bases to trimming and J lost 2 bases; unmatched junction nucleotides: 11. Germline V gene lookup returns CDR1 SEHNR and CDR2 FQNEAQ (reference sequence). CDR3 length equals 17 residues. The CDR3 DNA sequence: TGTGCCAGCAGCTTAAGTTTCCTAACGGGAGGTCAAGAGACCCAGTACTTC. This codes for CASSLSFLTGGQETQYF.

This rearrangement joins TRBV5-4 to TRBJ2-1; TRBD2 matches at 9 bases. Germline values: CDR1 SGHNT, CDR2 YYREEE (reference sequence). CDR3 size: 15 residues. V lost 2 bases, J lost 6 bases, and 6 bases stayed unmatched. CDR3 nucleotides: TGTGCCAGCAGCTTTAGCGGGAGTACCGGCAATGAGCAGTTCTTC. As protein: CASSFSGSTGNEQFF.

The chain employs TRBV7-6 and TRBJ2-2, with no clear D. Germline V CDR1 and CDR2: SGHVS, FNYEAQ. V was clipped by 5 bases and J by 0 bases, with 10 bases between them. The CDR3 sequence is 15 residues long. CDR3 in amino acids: CASSPPQANTGELFF. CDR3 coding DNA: TGTGCCAGCAGCCCCCCCCAGGCGAACACCGGGGAGCTGTTTTTT.

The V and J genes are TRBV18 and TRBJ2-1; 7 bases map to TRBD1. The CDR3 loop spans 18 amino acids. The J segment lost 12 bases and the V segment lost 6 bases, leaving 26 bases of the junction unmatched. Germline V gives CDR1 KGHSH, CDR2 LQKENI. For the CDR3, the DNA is TGTGCCAGCTCGGGCTTTTCCTCGGCCGGGACAGCTGGTGGGGTGCAGTTCTTC. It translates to CASSGFSSAGTAGGVQFF.

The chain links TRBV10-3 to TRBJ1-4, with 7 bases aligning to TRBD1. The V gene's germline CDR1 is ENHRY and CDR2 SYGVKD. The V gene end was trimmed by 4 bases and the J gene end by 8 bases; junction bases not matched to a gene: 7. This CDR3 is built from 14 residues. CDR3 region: CAISADDRDEKLFF. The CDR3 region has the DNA TGTGCCATCAGTGCGGACGACAGGGACGAAAAACTGTTTTTT.

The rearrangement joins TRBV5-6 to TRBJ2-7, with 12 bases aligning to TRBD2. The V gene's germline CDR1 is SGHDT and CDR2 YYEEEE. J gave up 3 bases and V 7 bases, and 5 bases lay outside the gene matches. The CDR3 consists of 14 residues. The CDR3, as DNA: TGTGCCAGCCAGACTAGCGGGAGAATCTACGAGCAGTACTTC. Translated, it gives CASQTSGRIYEQYF.

CDR3 bases: TGTGCCAGCAGTGAGAGGGGGCACTATGGCTACACCTTC. Its protein product is CASSERGHYGYTF. The rearrangement links TRBV6-1 to TRBJ1-2; 7 nucleotides match TRBD1. From germline, CDR1 is MNHNS and CDR2 SASEGT. The CDR3 extends over 13 amino acids. The junction had 1 base not matched to a gene; V was cut back by 3 bases and J by 3 bases.

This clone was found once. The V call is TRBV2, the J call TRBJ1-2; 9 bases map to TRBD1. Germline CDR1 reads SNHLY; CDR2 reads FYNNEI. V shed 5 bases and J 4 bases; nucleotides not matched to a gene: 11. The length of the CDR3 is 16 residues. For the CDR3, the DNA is TGTGCCAGCAGTCAAACTAACAGGGGGCCTCCCTATGGCTACACCTTC. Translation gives CASSQTNRGPPYGYTF.